One sample yielded the 28 T cell receptor beta chains listed below, sequenced in a study of T cell responses to AZD1222 COVID-19 vaccine. TCRdb's table, derived via immunoSEQ multiplex PCR, lists solely in-frame clones and lacks some. The repertoire holds 79,000 or so clones, with more than 70% as singletons. The input for sequencing was peripheral blood, taken 28 days after the second AZD1222 dose. The receptor set was obtained from an adult who received the AZD1222 COVID-19 vaccine.

The chain is built from TRBV7-9 and TRBJ2-5, with 8 bases matching TRBD1. V shed 0 bases, J shed 3 bases, and the junction held 3 bases outside the gene matches. CDR1 is SEHNR, CDR2 FQNEAQ, per germline (reference sequence). The CDR3 is 15 residues long. This CDR3 reads CASSLALTGEETQYF. Written as DNA, the CDR3 is TGTGCCAGCAGCTTAGCCCTGACAGGGGAAGAGACCCAGTACTTC.

The chain links TRBV6-4 to TRBJ2-3; 9 nucleotides match TRBD2. Trimming at V came to 5 bases and at J to 4 bases, leaving 10 bases not matched to a gene. Per the germline V gene, CDR1 is MRHNA and CDR2 is SNTAGT. The CDR3 length is 16 residues. The CDR3 spells CASSQSGGLGADTQYF. The DNA for the CDR3 is TGTGCCAGCAGTCAGAGCGGGGGGCTTGGGGCAGATACGCAGTATTTT.

The chain recombines TRBV6-5 with TRBJ2-7; D is unresolved. The germline V gene has CDR1 MNHEY and CDR2 SVGAGI. V lost 6 bases, J lost 3 bases, and 12 bases lay in between. The CDR3 runs 13 residues. DNA for the CDR3: TGTGCCAGCAGAGACTCCGGCGGCTACGAGCAGTACTTC. Its protein product is CASRDSGGYEQYF.

The gene calls are TRBV7-8 and TRBJ1-1; the match to TRBD1 covers 9 bases. After removal of 5 bases from V and 0 bases from J, the junction contained 7 bases not matched to a gene. The germline V gene has CDR1 SGHVS and CDR2 FQNEAQ. The CDR3 is made up of 16 amino acids. CDR3: CASSTSGTGMNTEAFF. In DNA, the CDR3 is TGTGCCAGCAGCACTAGCGGGACAGGGATGAACACTGAAGCTTTCTTT.

A few counts support this clone. The gene calls are TRBV7-9 and TRBJ1-6; no reliable D call. The CDR3 totals 15 residues. Between the trimmed V and J ends, which lost 0 bases and 3 bases, there was a span of 6 bases. Germline lookup yields CDR1 SEHNR and CDR2 FQNEAQ (reference sequence). The CDR3 here is CASSLAPSYNSPLHF. CDR3 bases: TGTGCCAGCAGCTTAGCGCCAAGCTATAATTCACCCCTCCACTTT.

The rearrangement joins TRBV5-6 to TRBJ2-4; tentative D call: TRBD2 (6 bases). The CDR3 extends over 19 amino acids. Germline V gene data show CDR1 as SGHDT and CDR2 as YYEEEE. Trimming cost V 4 bases and J 2 bases, with 25 bases left between them. The CDR3 sequence: CASSTIASVNNYPKNIQYF. DNA for the CDR3: TGTGCCAGCAGCACGATAGCTAGCGTGAATAACTACCCCAAAAACATTCAGTACTTC.

J is TRBJ2-3 and V is TRBV11-3; no definite D call. The CDR3 consists of 14 residues. Trimming pared 5 bases from V and 3 bases from J, leaving 12 bases between. The V gene's germline CDR1 is SGHNT and CDR2 YENEEA. Written as DNA, the CDR3 is TGTGCCAGCAGCCCTGGAGTTCGAACAGATACGCAGTATTTT. Its translation is CASSPGVRTDTQYF. The variable domain in full, completed from reference TRBV11-3 and TRBJ2-3, reads EAGVVQSPRYKIIEKKQPVAFWCNPISGHNTLYWYLQNLGQGPELLIRYENEEAVDDSQLPKDRFSAERLKGVDSTLKIQPAELGDSAVYLCASSPGVRTDTQYFGPGTRLTVL.

The V call is TRBV10-2, the J call TRBJ2-1; 7 nucleotides line up with TRBD1. This CDR3 is built from 19 residues. Germline V gives CDR1 WSHSY, CDR2 SAAADI. Trimming at V came to 3 bases and at J to 3 bases, leaving 17 bases not matched to a gene. CDR3 residues: CASSDPGFFGTANYNEQFF. The CDR3, as DNA: TGCGCCAGCAGTGACCCTGGTTTTTTCGGGACAGCAAACTACAATGAGCAGTTCTTC.

This clone was detected only once. This chain links TRBV4-1 with TRBJ2-2; D is ambiguous. The CDR3 has 15 residues. V was cut by 5 bases and J by 4 bases, with 14 bases left in between. In germline, CDR1 is MGHRA, CDR2 YSYEKL. Written as DNA, the CDR3 is TGCGCCAGCAGCATAATGACGGCCTTCACCGGGGAGCTGTTTTTT. This encodes CASSIMTAFTGELFF.

This sequence joins TRBV27 and TRBJ2-7; D not certain. V lost 4 bases, J lost 0 bases, and 13 bases lay in between. Germline values: CDR1 MNHEY, CDR2 SMNVEV (reference sequence). The CDR3 sequence is 15 residues long. The CDR3 sequence: CASSWYGASSYEQYF. The DNA for the CDR3 is TGTGCCAGCAGTTGGTATGGAGCCAGCTCCTACGAGCAGTACTTC.

This chain joins TRBV18 and TRBJ2-3; D gene unclear. This CDR3 is built from 14 residues. CDR1 KGHSH and CDR2 LQKENI come from the germline V gene. V gave up 2 bases and J gave up 0 bases, with 6 bases separating them. CDR3 sequence (DNA): TGTGCCAGCTCACCAGGGTTTAGCACAGATACGCAGTATTTT. Translating gives CASSPGFSTDTQYF.

The J gene is TRBJ1-1, the V gene TRBV30, with 9 bases lining up with TRBD1. This CDR3 spans 15 amino acids. Germline V gene lookup returns CDR1 GTSNPN and CDR2 SVGIG (reference sequence). Trimming took 1 base from V and 3 from J; bases not matched to a gene: 6. The CDR3 DNA is TGTGCCTGGAGTGGGACAGGGGATCGTCACACTGAAGCTTTCTTT. It specifies CAWSGTGDRHTEAFF.

This chain links TRBV28 with TRBJ2-7; no definite D call. Germline CDR1 is MDHEN and CDR2 is SYDVKM. The CDR3 sequence is 12 residues long. Trimming took 5 bases from V and 3 from J, leaving 8 bases between them. The CDR3 region is CASSPRHYEQYF. CDR3 nucleotides: TGTGCCAGCAGTCCTCGGCACTACGAGCAGTACTTC.

The CDR3 protein is CASSEQGLGEQYF. CDR3 DNA: TGCGCCAGCAGTGAACAGGGTCTCGGCGAGCAGTACTTC. The chain couples TRBV10-2 to TRBJ2-7, with a weak D call TRBD1 (6 bases). Germline V gene lookup returns CDR1 WSHSY and CDR2 SAAADI. The CDR3 is made up of 13 amino acids. The V end was cut by 3 bases, the J end by 6 bases, with 12 bases between.

The chain has TRBV24-1 and TRBJ2-7; D gene ambiguous. The CDR3 loop spans 11 amino acids. V lost 4 bases and J 4 bases, leaving 4 bases between the germline ends. From germline, CDR1 is KGHDR and CDR2 SFDVKD. For the CDR3, the DNA is TGTGCCACCAGTGAGGGATACGAGCAGTACTTC. It translates to CATSEGYEQYF.

The chain has TRBV3-1 (or the pseudogene TRBV3-2) and TRBJ1-2; no reliable D call. The germline CDR1 and CDR2 sequences are LGHDT and YNNKEL (reference sequence). Trimming took 0 bases from V and 3 from J, leaving 8 bases between them. The CDR3 totals 14 residues. The CDR3 loop is CASSQDGQYYGYTF. As DNA, the CDR3 is TGTGCCAGCAGCCAAGATGGCCAGTACTATGGCTACACCTTC.

J is TRBJ2-6 and V is TRBV6-2 or TRBV6-3; 8 bases fit TRBD1. CDR1 and CDR2 (germline): MNHEY, SVGEGT. The CDR3 runs to 15 residues. V lost 6 bases to trimming and J lost 4 bases; unmatched junction nucleotides: 5. DNA for the CDR3: TGTGCCAGCAGCCCGGGACAGGAGGGGGCCAACGTCCTGACTTTC. Residues: CASSPGQEGANVLTF.

This sequence joins TRBV5-6 and TRBJ2-3; 8 nucleotides align to TRBD2. The CDR3 runs to 17 residues. The germline gives CDR1 SGHDT, CDR2 YYEEEE. The V gene end was trimmed by 3 bases and the J gene end by 2 bases; junction bases not matched to a gene: 11. The CDR3 DNA is TGTGCCAGCAGCTGGAAAAGCGGGGGAGTTTCCACAGATACGCAGTATTTT. Encoded protein: CASSWKSGGVSTDTQYF.

This chain links TRBV5-1 with TRBJ1-2; D might be TRBD1 (6 bases). This CDR3 has 18 amino acids. CDR1 and CDR2 from the germline V gene are SGHRS and YFSETQ. V was pared by 5 bases and J by 1 base, with 24 bases between. As DNA, the CDR3 is TGCGCCAGCAGTCGTACAGGGAGACCCCGAGATGATAACTATGGCTACACCTTC. Protein: CASSRTGRPRDDNYGYTF.

This chain joins TRBV6-5 and TRBJ2-3; D call uncertain. V shed 4 bases and J shed 7 bases, with 9 bases lying between them. The CDR3 is made up of 12 amino acids. Germline CDR1 MNHEY, CDR2 SVGAGI. In nucleotides, the CDR3 is TGTGCCAGCAGTTCGGCTTACTATACGCAGTATTTT. It encodes CASSSAYYTQYF.

V usage is TRBV19 and J usage is TRBJ2-7; possibly TRBD1 for D (6 bases). Germline V gene lookup returns CDR1 LNHDA and CDR2 SQIVND (reference sequence). This CDR3 has 15 amino acids. V lost 5 bases and J lost 2, with 16 bases in between. The CDR3 sequence is CASSPIRDTTYEQYF. CDR3 DNA: TGTGCCAGTAGTCCGATCCGGGACACGACCTACGAGCAGTACTTC.

The V and J genes are TRBV6-5 and TRBJ1-4; D is possibly TRBD1 (6 bases). Germline lookup yields CDR1 MNHEY and CDR2 SVGAGI. The V and J ends lost 2 bases and 12 bases respectively, with 16 bases between them. CDR3 size: 14 residues. Written as DNA, the CDR3 is TGTGCCAGCAGTTACCAAGAGGGGGTGGGGGAACTGTTTTTT. This translates into CASSYQEGVGELFF.

The genes are TRBV27 and TRBJ2-1; tentatively, D is TRBD2 (5 bases). Germline V gene data show CDR1 as MNHEY and CDR2 as SMNVEV (reference sequence). Trimming shortened V by 5 bases and J by 2 bases, and 10 bases separated the two germline ends. The CDR3 sequence is 14 residues long. The CDR3: CASSPRGAYNEQFF. The DNA of the CDR3 is TGTGCCAGCAGTCCACGGGGTGCCTACAATGAGCAGTTCTTC.

The rearrangement links TRBV11-3 to TRBJ2-2, with TRBD1 identical over 7 bases. The CDR3 runs 14 residues. The trim removed 5 bases at V and 4 bases at J, leaving 4 bases unmatched. Per germline, CDR1 SGHNT and CDR2 YENEEA. CDR3 protein: CASSHHRGTGELFF. As DNA, the CDR3 is TGTGCCAGCAGCCACCACAGGGGCACCGGGGAGCTGTTTTTT.

Details on this clone: This same CDR3 is encoded by further DNA sequences in the sample. The chain uses TRBV9 and TRBJ2-7, with D uncertain. Germline CDR1 and CDR2: SGDLS and YYNGEE. The CDR3 covers 13 residues. V lost 0 bases and J 1 base, leaving 5 bases between the germline ends. The CDR3: CASSVGVSYEQYF. CDR3 bases: TGTGCCAGCAGCGTAGGGGTTTCCTACGAGCAGTACTTC.

This rearrangement joins TRBV5-4 to TRBJ2-3, with TRBD2 as a possible D gene (5 bases). This CDR3 comprises 13 residues. The V end lost 4 bases, the J end lost 5 bases, and 11 bases lay between the germline ends. Looked up from germline, CDR1 is SGHNT and CDR2 is YYREEE (reference sequence). The CDR3 region has the DNA TGTGCCAGCAGCGAGCACCGGGAAGATACGCAGTATTTT. Translating gives CASSEHREDTQYF.

In this sample, this clone turned up once. The CDR3 DNA follows: TGTGCCAGCAGTTTATTAGTGGGAGAAGAAAAACTGTTTTTT. It codes for CASSLLVGEEKLFF. The V and J genes are TRBV27 and TRBJ1-4; D remains unclear. This CDR3 has 14 residues. Germline V gives CDR1 MNHEY, CDR2 SMNVEV (reference sequence). Between the trimmed V and J ends, which lost 1 base and 8 bases, there was a span of 11 bases.

This clone was picked up a small number of times. The CDR3 region is CASKPQGDQYGYTF. CDR3 bases: TGTGCCAGCAAGCCCCAGGGGGATCAGTATGGCTACACCTTC. The rearrangement uses TRBV2 and TRBJ1-2; TRBD1 matches at 7 bases. The CDR3 has 14 amino acids. V lost 7 bases to trimming and J lost 5 bases; unmatched junction nucleotides: 10. Germline V CDR1 and CDR2: SNHLY, FYNNEI.